A selection of T cell receptor beta chains follows, all from one sample in a study of blood T cell repertoires in COVID-19. Clones were sequenced by immunoSEQ multiplex PCR, and TCRdb holds only the in-frame ones, with some missing. The data show about 64,000 clones, with around 80% seen just once and 5.6% held by the top ten. The source material was peripheral blood. The source is a woman aged 55-69 years with acute or convalescent COVID-19. CDR3s include the opening cysteine and the closing phenylalanine or tryptophan. Each record gives: J gene, V gene, clone size, D gene, CDR3 protein, CDR3 DNA. A D gene is named only where the DNA matches it firmly. Not every row has a clone size; where given, it reads once, few, many or a size class.

>TRBJ1-3|TRBV5-5|-|-
CASSLEGSSGNTIYF
TGTGCCAGCAGCTTGGAAGGGAGCTCTGGAAACACCATATATTTT
>TRBJ1-3|TRBV4-1|-|-
CASSQEKTRGHTIYF
TGCGCCAGCAGCCAAGAGAAGACCCGAGGGCACACCATATATTTT
>TRBJ2-7|TRBV10-2|-|-
CASSESGGQSYEQYF
TGCGCCAGCAGTGAGTCTGGGGGACAAAGTTACGAGCAGTACTTC
>TRBJ1-1|TRBV27|once|-
CASRVFGMNTEAFF
TGTGCCAGCAGGGTTTTCGGGATGAACACTGAAGCTTTCTTT
>TRBJ1-1|TRBV27|once|-
CASSSLPVLNTEAFF
TGTGCCAGCAGTTCCTTGCCGGTATTGAACACTGAAGCTTTCTTT
>TRBJ2-1|TRBV7-2|-|-
CASSSYGQNLFF
TGTGCCAGCAGCTCCTACGGACAGAATCTGTTCTTC
>TRBJ2-2|TRBV2|-|-
CASSGAGQSELFF
TGTGCCAGCAGTGGGGCAGGACAGAGCGAGCTGTTTTTT
>TRBJ2-3|TRBV7-3|-|TRBD2
CASSSQRGLAGGTDTQYF
TGTGCCAGCAGCTCCCAAAGGGGACTAGCGGGGGGTACGGATACGCAGTATTTT
>TRBJ1-2|TRBV28|-|-
CASSFMGAGYTF
TGTGCCAGCAGCTTCATGGGGGCGGGCTACACCTTC
>TRBJ1-2|TRBV6-5|-|-
CASSSYQGNYGYTF
TGTGCCAGCAGTTCGTATCAGGGGAACTATGGCTACACCTTC
>TRBJ2-7|TRBV5-5|-|TRBD1
CASSFAGTGNEQYF
TGTGCCAGCAGCTTCGCCGGGACAGGCAACGAGCAGTACTTC
>TRBJ1-5|TRBV6-5|-|TRBD1
CATGQGAPRNQPQHF
TGTGCCACCGGACAGGGGGCGCCCCGAAATCAGCCCCAGCATTTT
>TRBJ2-3|TRBV6-5|-|TRBD1
CASSYSGTVSTDTQYF
TGTGCCAGCAGTTACTCTGGGACAGTTTCCACAGATACGCAGTATTTT
>TRBJ1-2|TRBV5-1|-|-
CASSLDWADGYTF
TGCGCCAGCAGCTTGGATTGGGCAGACGGCTACACCTTC
>TRBJ2-6|TRBV7-9|-|-
CASSLQGSVGANVLTF
TGTGCCAGCAGCCTCCAGGGTTCTGTTGGGGCCAACGTCCTGACTTTC
>TRBJ1-1|TRBV5-5|-|TRBD1
CASSWGQHDTEAFF
TGTGCCAGCAGTTGGGGACAGCATGACACTGAAGCTTTCTTT
>TRBJ1-2|TRBV5-1|-|TRBD1
CASSPGQRNYGYTF
TGCGCCAGCAGCCCGGGACAGCGTAACTATGGCTACACCTTC
>TRBJ1-1|TRBV19|-|-
CASSISTGRNTEAFF
TGTGCCAGTAGTATCTCGACCGGGAGAAACACTGAAGCTTTCTTT
>TRBJ2-2|TRBV5-1|once|-
CASSSRGQNTGELFF
TGCGCCAGCAGCTCCCGGGGACAGAACACCGGGGAGCTGTTTTTT
>TRBJ1-5|TRBV7-9|few|TRBD1
CASSSTGANQPQHF
TGTGCCAGCAGCTCTACAGGGGCGAATCAGCCCCAGCATTTT
>TRBJ2-1|TRBV19|few|TRBD2
CASSIERGGHGQFF
TGTGCCAGTAGTATAGAGCGGGGGGGCCATGGGCAGTTCTTC
>TRBJ2-6|TRBV9|-|-
CASSVAGTGANVLTF
TGTGCCAGCAGCGTAGCGGGAACTGGGGCCAACGTCCTGACTTTC
>TRBJ1-4|TRBV12-3/TRBV12-4|-|-
CASSVGGNEKLFF
TGTGCCAGCAGTGTTGGGGGGAATGAAAAACTGTTTTTT
>TRBJ2-1|TRBV9|once|-
CASSVEAVSYNEQFF
TGTGCCAGCAGCGTAGAGGCGGTCTCCTACAATGAGCAGTTCTTC
>TRBJ1-5|TRBV6-2/TRBV6-3|-|TRBD1
CASSTRGNQPQHF
TGTGCCAGCAGTACCAGGGGGAATCAGCCCCAGCATTTT
>TRBJ2-3|TRBV6-5|-|-
CASSSPVDTQYF
TGTGCCAGCAGTTCCCCAGTAGATACGCAGTATTTT
>TRBJ1-4|TRBV6-1|-|-
CASSEVEGSEKLFF
TGTGCCAGCAGTGAAGTGGAGGGGTCGGAAAAACTGTTTTTT
>TRBJ1-2|TRBV6-5|few|-
CAISRGRGYGYTF
TGTGCCATCTCCCGGGGGAGGGGCTATGGCTACACCTTC
>TRBJ1-2|TRBV6-5|once|TRBD1
CASSYNRGFGYTF
TGTGCCAGCAGTTACAACAGGGGGTTCGGCTACACCTTC
>TRBJ1-1|TRBV7-2|-|TRBD1
CASSLPGQAQGAFF
TGTGCCAGCAGCCTCCCCGGACAGGCGCAGGGGGCTTTCTTT
>TRBJ2-2|TRBV7-6|few|-
CAGGGGPNTGELFF
TGTGCCGGAGGGGGAGGGCCAAACACCGGGGAGCTGTTTTTT
>TRBJ2-7|TRBV6-5|-|TRBD1
CASSARQGYEQYF
TGTGCCAGCAGCGCCCGACAGGGCTACGAGCAGTACTTC
>TRBJ2-2|TRBV5-6|-|-
CASSLGHPTGELFF
TGTGCCAGCAGCTTGGGACATCCCACCGGGGAGCTGTTTTTT
>TRBJ2-1|TRBV12-3/TRBV12-4|-|-
CASSLRRSWEQFF
TGTGCCAGCAGTTTACGGCGGTCATGGGAGCAGTTCTTC
>TRBJ1-1|TRBV5-4|-|-
CASSTDTDTEAFF
TGTGCCAGCAGCACCGACACCGACACTGAAGCTTTCTTT
>TRBJ2-1|TRBV24-1|-|TRBD2
CATSDSSGLAGNEQFF
TGTGCCACCAGTGATTCTTCGGGACTAGCGGGCAATGAGCAGTTCTTC
>TRBJ2-7|TRBV7-8|-|-
CASSGQPSERGYEQYF
TGTGCCAGCAGTGGACAGCCAAGCGAAAGAGGCTACGAGCAGTACTTC
>TRBJ1-1|TRBV30|-|-
CAWSVWGGNTEAFF
TGTGCCTGGAGTGTTTGGGGGGGGAACACTGAAGCTTTCTTT
>TRBJ1-1|TRBV6-5|once|TRBD1
CASRRTGVPNTEAFF
TGTGCCAGCAGGAGGACAGGGGTTCCGAACACTGAAGCTTTCTTT
>TRBJ2-1|TRBV19|few|TRBD2
CASSIGASGGNNEQFF
TGTGCCAGTAGTATAGGAGCTAGCGGGGGGAACAATGAGCAGTTCTTC
>TRBJ1-3|TRBV5-4|-|-
CASSKGGDRPFSGNTIYF
TGTGCCAGCAGCAAAGGAGGTGACAGGCCCTTCTCTGGAAACACCATATATTTT
>TRBJ1-5|TRBV6-1|-|-
CASSDRQNQPQHF
TGTGCCAGCAGTGACAGACAGAATCAGCCCCAGCATTTT
>TRBJ2-7|TRBV19|-|TRBD1
CASSPIDRASSYEQYF
TGTGCCAGTAGTCCCATCGACAGGGCCTCTTCCTACGAGCAGTACTTC
>TRBJ1-2|TRBV5-1|-|-
CASSLGAVNYGYTF
TGCGCCAGCAGCTTGGGGGCTGTAAACTATGGCTACACCTTC
>TRBJ1-3|TRBV5-1|-|TRBD1
CASSLAAGGLGNTIYF
TGCGCCAGCAGCTTGGCCGCAGGGGGGCTTGGAAACACCATATATTTT
>TRBJ1-1|TRBV2|-|-
CASSGNGGTNTEAFF
TGTGCCAGCAGTGGCAATGGGGGGACGAACACTGAAGCTTTCTTT
>TRBJ2-5|TRBV20-1|-|-
CSASRGGGETQYF
TGCAGTGCTAGTCGAGGGGGGGGAGAGACCCAGTACTTC
>TRBJ1-5|TRBV2|-|TRBD1
CASRVRTGVNEPQHF
TGTGCCAGCAGGGTTAGGACAGGGGTTAATGAGCCCCAGCATTTT
>TRBJ2-2|TRBV4-1|-|TRBD2
CASRSPGTSGTGELFF
TGCGCCAGCAGGTCTCCCGGGACTAGCGGGACCGGGGAGCTGTTTTTT
>TRBJ2-4|TRBV2|-|TRBD1
CASSGTGTKNIQYF
TGTGCCAGCAGTGGGACAGGGACCAAAAACATTCAGTACTTC
>TRBJ2-7|TRBV5-1|-|TRBD1
CASSPLTGDEQYF
TGCGCCAGCAGCCCGCTCACAGGGGACGAGCAGTACTTC
>TRBJ2-2|TRBV5-1|-|-
CASSSTGTLNTGELFF
TGCGCCAGCAGCTCGACCGGGACTTTGAACACCGGGGAGCTGTTTTTT
>TRBJ2-2|TRBV7-9|-|TRBD1
CASRPDTGTGNTGELFF
TGTGCCAGCAGACCAGACACCGGGACAGGGAACACCGGGGAGCTGTTTTTT
>TRBJ2-3|TRBV2|-|-
CASSATDTQYF
TGTGCCAGCAGTGCTACAGATACGCAGTATTTT
>TRBJ1-3|TRBV5-6|-|-
CASSFRTVPGNTIYF
TGTGCCAGCAGTTTTCGGACAGTCCCTGGAAACACCATATATTTT